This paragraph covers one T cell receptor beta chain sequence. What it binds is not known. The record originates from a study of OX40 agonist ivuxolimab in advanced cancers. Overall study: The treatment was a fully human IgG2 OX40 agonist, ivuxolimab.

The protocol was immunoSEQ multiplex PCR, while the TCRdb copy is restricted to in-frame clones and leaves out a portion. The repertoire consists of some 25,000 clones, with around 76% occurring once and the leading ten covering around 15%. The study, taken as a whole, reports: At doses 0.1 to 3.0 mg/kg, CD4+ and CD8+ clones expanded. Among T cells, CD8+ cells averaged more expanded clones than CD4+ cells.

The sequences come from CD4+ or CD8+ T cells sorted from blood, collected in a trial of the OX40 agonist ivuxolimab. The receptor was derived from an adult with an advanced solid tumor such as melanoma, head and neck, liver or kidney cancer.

The DNA of the CDR3 is TGTGCCAGCAGCTTGACTACCGGGGGTTACAATGAGCAGTTCTTC. Translation gives CASSLTTGGYNEQFF. This chain links TRBV5-5 with TRBJ2-1; D possibly corresponds to TRBD2 (6 bases). The germline V gene has CDR1 SGHKS and CDR2 YYEKEE (reference sequence). Trimming stripped 1 base from V and 4 bases from J, with 12 bases between. The length of the CDR3 is 15 residues.